Each of the 12 T cell receptor beta chains below was sequenced from the same sample in a study of blood T cell repertoires in COVID-19. Some clones are missing from TCRdb's copy, which holds only in-frame ones; the method was immunoSEQ multiplex PCR. The sample holds 100,000 to 110,000 clones; roughly 87% are singletons and the top ten take 7% to 9%. The sample was peripheral blood. Every receptor here comes from a man aged 25-45 years in a cohort sampled during active COVID-19.

This clone was detected only a few times. This rearrangement joins TRBV4-3 to TRBJ2-1; D gene uncertain. Germline V gene data show CDR1 as LGHNA and CDR2 as YSLEER. The CDR3 is 16 amino acids. V dropped 0 bases and J dropped 5 bases, with 14 bases sitting between them. CDR3 bases: TGCGCCAGCAGCCAAGACTTTGCGGAATTAAACAATGAGCAGTTCTTC. It encodes CASSQDFAELNNEQFF.

The chain recombines TRBV7-9 with TRBJ2-2; tentative D call: TRBD1 (6 bases). Germline V gene sequence: CDR1 SEHNR, CDR2 FQNEAQ (reference sequence). CDR3 length: 16 amino acids. V was cut by 5 bases and J by 4 bases, with 17 bases left in between. The CDR3, as DNA: TGTGCCAGCAGCACCGGGACACACAACCCCACCGGGGAGCTGTTTTTT. Protein product: CASSTGTHNPTGELFF.

This clone was counted once. This rearrangement joins TRBV2 to TRBJ1-4; D gene uncertain. This CDR3 has 15 amino acids. V was trimmed by 6 bases and J by 2 bases, leaving 13 bases between them. Looked up from germline, CDR1 is SNHLY and CDR2 is FYNNEI. The DNA for the CDR3 is TGTGCCAGCAGCGGAGGGAGAGGCACTAATGAAAAACTGTTTTTT. It codes for CASSGGRGTNEKLFF.

J is TRBJ2-1 and V is TRBV18, with D tentatively TRBD2 (6 bases). Germline V gene lookup returns CDR1 KGHSH and CDR2 LQKENI. The CDR3 is made up of 16 amino acids. The V and J ends lost 3 bases and 3 bases respectively, with 15 bases between them. For the CDR3, the DNA is TGTGCCAGCTCACCGAAGGGACTCGCCGACTACAATGAGCAGTTCTTC. Translated: CASSPKGLADYNEQFF.

The V gene is TRBV12-5, the J gene TRBJ2-3; 7 bases fit TRBD1. V lost 6 bases and J lost 2; bases outside the gene matches: 11. The CDR3 loop spans 16 amino acids. Germline V gene lookup returns CDR1 LGHNT and CDR2 FRNRAP. For the CDR3, the DNA is TGTGCTAGTGGGTATTCCGGGACAGAGACCACAGATACGCAGTATTTT. This sequence encodes CASGYSGTETTDTQYF.

The V gene is TRBV6-5, the J gene TRBJ1-4, with D perhaps matching TRBD1 (5 bases). CDR1 is MNHEY, CDR2 SVGAGI, per germline. V lost 6 bases to trimming and J lost 4 bases, with 15 bases between them. This CDR3 is built from 15 residues. The CDR3 DNA sequence: TGTGCCAGCAGAAAGAAGGGACTGATTAATGAAAAACTGTTTTTT. Translating it yields CASRKKGLINEKLFF.

The chain couples TRBV19 to TRBJ2-6, with 8 nucleotides matching TRBD1. The CDR3 is made up of 15 amino acids. CDR1 LNHDA and CDR2 SQIVND come from the germline V gene (reference sequence). V gave up 10 bases and J gave up 0 bases; unmatched junction bases: 5. The chain's CDR3 is CATTDRASGANVLTF. The CDR3 nucleotides are TGTGCCACCACGGACAGGGCCTCTGGGGCCAACGTCCTGACTTTC. Supplemented by reference TRBV19 and TRBJ2-6, the full variable domain reads DGGITQSPKYLFRKEGQNVTLSCEQNLNHDAMYWYRQDPGQGLRLIYYSQIVNDFQKGDIAEGYSVSREKKESFPLTVTSAQKNPTAFYLCATTDRASGANVLTFGAGSRLTVL.

About this clone: The same CDR3 can be traced to other DNA sequences in this sample. J is TRBJ1-2 and V is TRBV2, with TRBD1 matching over 7 bases. V gave up 4 bases and J gave up 4 bases; unmatched junction bases: 0. The germline CDR1 and CDR2 sequences are SNHLY and FYNNEI. The CDR3 covers 12 residues. CDR3 sequence reads: CASSGQGYGYTF. CDR3 DNA: TGTGCCAGCAGTGGACAGGGCTATGGCTACACCTTC.

V gene TRBV7-2 combines with J gene TRBJ2-5; TRBD1 matches at 9 bases. The length of the CDR3 is 15 residues. Trimming removed 4 bases from V and 4 bases from J; junction bases left unmatched: 7. Germline lookup yields CDR1 SGHTA and CDR2 FQGNSA. In DNA form, the CDR3 reads TGTGCCAGCAGCTCACAGGGGGCCGGGGCAGAGACCCAGTACTTC. Encoded protein: CASSSQGAGAETQYF.

V is TRBV5-8 and J is TRBJ1-1; D is uncertain. V lost 2 bases and J lost 1, with 6 bases in between. CDR3 length: 13 residues. Germline CDR1 SGHTS, CDR2 YDEGEE. For the CDR3, the DNA is TGTGCCAGCAGCTTAGAGGAGAACACTGAAGCTTTCTTT. Translated: CASSLEENTEAFF. The variable domain in full, with the rest retrieved from reference TRBV5-8 and TRBJ1-1, is EAGVTQSPTHLIKTRGQQATLRCSPISGHTSVYWYQQALGLGLQFLLWYDEGEERNRGNFPPRFSGRQFPNYSSELNVNALELEDSALYLCASSLEENTEAFFGQGTRLTVV.

This sequence joins TRBV5-1 and TRBJ1-2; a weak D match, TRBD1 (6 bases). The CDR3 has 15 residues. V lost 0 bases and J 4 bases, leaving 13 bases between the germline ends. Per the germline V gene, CDR1 is SGHRS and CDR2 is YFSETQ. The CDR3 bases are TGCGCCAGCAGCTTGGTGGGGGCAGGGTTCTATGGCTACACCTTC. It codes for CASSLVGAGFYGYTF. Full variable domain (outside the CDR3, taken from reference TRBV5-1 and TRBJ1-2): KAGVTQTPRYLIKTRGQQVTLSCSPISGHRSVSWYQQTPGQGLQFLFEYFSETQRNKGNFPGRFSGRQFSNSRSEMNVSTLELGDSALYLCASSLVGAGFYGYTFGSGTRLTVV.

The rearrangement links TRBV5-4 to TRBJ2-1, with 9 bases aligning to TRBD2. Germline trimming cut 4 bases from V and 3 bases from J; bases unmatched to any gene: 5. The germline CDR1 and CDR2 sequences are SGHNT and YYREEE (reference sequence). This CDR3 region has 15 residues. CDR3 DNA: TGTGCCAGCAGCCCGACTAGCGGACTCTACAATGAGCAGTTCTTC. This sequence encodes CASSPTSGLYNEQFF.